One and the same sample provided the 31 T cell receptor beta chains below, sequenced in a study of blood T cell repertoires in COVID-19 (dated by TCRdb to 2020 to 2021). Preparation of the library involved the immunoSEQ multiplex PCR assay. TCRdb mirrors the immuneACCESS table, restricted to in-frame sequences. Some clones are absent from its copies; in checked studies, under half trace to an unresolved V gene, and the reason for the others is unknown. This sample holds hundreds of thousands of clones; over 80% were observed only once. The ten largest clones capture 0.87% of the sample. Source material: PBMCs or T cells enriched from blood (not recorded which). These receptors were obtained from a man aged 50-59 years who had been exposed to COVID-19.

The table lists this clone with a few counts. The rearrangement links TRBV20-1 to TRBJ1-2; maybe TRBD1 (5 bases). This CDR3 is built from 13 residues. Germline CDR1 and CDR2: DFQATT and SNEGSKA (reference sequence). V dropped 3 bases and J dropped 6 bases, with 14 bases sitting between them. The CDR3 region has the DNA TGCAGTGCTAGTGTGGGGGGAATCAATGGCTACACCTTC. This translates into CSASVGGINGYTF.

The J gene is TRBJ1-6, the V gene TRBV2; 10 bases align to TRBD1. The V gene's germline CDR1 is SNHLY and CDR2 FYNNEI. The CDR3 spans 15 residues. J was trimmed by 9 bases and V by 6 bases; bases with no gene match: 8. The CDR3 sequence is CASSVGQGVSSPLHF. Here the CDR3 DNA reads TGTGCCAGCAGCGTCGGACAGGGGGTTAGTTCACCCCTCCACTTT.

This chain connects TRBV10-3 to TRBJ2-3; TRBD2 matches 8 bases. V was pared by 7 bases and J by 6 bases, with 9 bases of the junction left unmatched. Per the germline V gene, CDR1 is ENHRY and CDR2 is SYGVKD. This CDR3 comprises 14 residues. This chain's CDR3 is CAINSRGGLDTQYF. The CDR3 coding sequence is TGTGCCATCAATTCCCGGGGGGGACTCGATACGCAGTATTTT.

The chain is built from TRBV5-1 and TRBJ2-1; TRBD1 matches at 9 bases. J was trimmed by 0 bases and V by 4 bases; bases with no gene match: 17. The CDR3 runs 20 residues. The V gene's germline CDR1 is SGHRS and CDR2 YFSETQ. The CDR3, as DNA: TGCGCCAGCAGCCCCAGCCTTGGACAGGGGCGGCTTAACTCCTACAATGAGCAGTTCTTC. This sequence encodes CASSPSLGQGRLNSYNEQFF.

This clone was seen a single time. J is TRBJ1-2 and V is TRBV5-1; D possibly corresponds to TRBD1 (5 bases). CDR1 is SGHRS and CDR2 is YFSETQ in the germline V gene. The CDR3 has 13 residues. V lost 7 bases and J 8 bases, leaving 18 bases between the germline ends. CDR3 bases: TGCGCCAGCGCTACCCCGGGGGTAGGCGGCTACACCTTC. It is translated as CASATPGVGGYTF.

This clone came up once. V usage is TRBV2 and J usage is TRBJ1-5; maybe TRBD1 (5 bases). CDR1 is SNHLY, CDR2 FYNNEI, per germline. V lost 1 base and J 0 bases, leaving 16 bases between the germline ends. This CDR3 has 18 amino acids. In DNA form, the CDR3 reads TGTGCCAGCAGTGAAGACCAGGGATGGTATGGTAGCAATCAGCCCCAGCATTTT. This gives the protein CASSEDQGWYGSNQPQHF.

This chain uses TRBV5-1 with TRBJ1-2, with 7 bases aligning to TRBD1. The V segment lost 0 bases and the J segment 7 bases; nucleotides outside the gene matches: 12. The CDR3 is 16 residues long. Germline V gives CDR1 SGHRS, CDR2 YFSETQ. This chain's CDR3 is CASSLVWARGFGGYTF. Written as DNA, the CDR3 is TGCGCCAGCAGCTTGGTGTGGGCCAGGGGGTTTGGTGGCTACACCTTC.

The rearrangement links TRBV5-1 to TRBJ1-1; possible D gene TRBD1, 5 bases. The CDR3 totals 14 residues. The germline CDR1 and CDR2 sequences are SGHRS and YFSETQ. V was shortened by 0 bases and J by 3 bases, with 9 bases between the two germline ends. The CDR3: CASSLVPGDTEAFF. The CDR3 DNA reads TGCGCCAGCAGCTTGGTACCGGGGGACACTGAAGCTTTCTTT.

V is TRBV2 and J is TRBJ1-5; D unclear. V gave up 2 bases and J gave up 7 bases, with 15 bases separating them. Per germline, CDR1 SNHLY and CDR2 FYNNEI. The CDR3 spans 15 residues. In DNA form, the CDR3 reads TGTGCCAGCAGTGAACTAGGTACACGGCACCAGCCCCAGCATTTT. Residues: CASSELGTRHQPQHF.

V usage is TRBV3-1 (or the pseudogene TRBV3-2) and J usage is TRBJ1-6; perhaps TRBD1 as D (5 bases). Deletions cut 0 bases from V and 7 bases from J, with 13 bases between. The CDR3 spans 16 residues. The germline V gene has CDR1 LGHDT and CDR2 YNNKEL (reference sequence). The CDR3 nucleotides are TGTGCCAGCAGCCAAGATTCCGGGACTTCAAATTCACCCCTCCACTTT. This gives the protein CASSQDSGTSNSPLHF.

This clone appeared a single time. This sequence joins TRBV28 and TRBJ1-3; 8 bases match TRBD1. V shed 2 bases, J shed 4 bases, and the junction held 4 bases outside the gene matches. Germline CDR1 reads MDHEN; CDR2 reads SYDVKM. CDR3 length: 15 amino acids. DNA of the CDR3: TGTGCCAGCAGTTTAAGTGGGACAGGAGGAAACACCATATATTTT. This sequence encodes CASSLSGTGGNTIYF.

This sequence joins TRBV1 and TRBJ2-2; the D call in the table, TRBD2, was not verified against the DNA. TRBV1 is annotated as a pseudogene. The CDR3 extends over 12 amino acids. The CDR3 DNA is TGCAGTGCGGGAAAGAACACCGGGGAGCTGTTTTTT. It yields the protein CSAGKNTGELFF.

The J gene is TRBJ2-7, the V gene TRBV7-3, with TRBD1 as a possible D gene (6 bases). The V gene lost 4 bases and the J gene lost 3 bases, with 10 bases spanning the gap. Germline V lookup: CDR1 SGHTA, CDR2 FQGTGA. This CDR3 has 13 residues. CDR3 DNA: TGTGCCAGCAGCTCGACACAGGGCTACGAGCAGTACTTC. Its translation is CASSSTQGYEQYF.

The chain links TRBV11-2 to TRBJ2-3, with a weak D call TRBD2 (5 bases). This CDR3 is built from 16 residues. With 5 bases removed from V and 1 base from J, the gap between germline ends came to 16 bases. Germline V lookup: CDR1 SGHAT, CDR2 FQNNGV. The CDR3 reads CASSPRRAAGTDTQYF. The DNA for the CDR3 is TGTGCCAGCAGCCCCCGGCGGGCAGCCGGCACAGATACGCAGTATTTT.

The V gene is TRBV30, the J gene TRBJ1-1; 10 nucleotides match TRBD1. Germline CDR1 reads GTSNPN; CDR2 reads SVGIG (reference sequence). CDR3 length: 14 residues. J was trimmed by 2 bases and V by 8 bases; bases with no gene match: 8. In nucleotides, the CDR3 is TGTGCCACGGACAGGGGGACCTCAAACACTGAAGCTTTCTTT. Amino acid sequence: CATDRGTSNTEAFF.

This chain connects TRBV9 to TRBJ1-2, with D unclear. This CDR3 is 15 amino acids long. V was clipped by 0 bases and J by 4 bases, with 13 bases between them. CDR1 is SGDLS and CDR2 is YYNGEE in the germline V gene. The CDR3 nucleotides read TGTGCCAGCAGCGTAGGAAGACACCAATTCTATGGCTACACCTTC. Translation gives CASSVGRHQFYGYTF.

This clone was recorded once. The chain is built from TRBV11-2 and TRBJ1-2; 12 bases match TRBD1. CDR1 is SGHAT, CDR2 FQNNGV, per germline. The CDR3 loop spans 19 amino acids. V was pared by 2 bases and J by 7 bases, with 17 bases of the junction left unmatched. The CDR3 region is CASSLLKGDRGLGFGGYTF. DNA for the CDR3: TGTGCCAGCAGCTTATTAAAAGGGGACAGGGGGCTAGGATTTGGTGGCTACACCTTC.

In DNA form, the CDR3 reads TGTGCCAGTAGTATGGTTGAGGTTGGGAACACTGAAGCTTTCTTT. It is translated as CASSMVEVGNTEAFF. The chain uses TRBV19 and TRBJ1-1; D is unclear. CDR3 length equals 15 residues. The V end was cut by 3 bases, the J end by 1 base, with 12 bases between. Germline CDR1 LNHDA, CDR2 SQIVND (reference sequence).

The CDR3 sequence: CASSEISGARGNTIYF. The CDR3 region has the DNA TGTGCCAGCAGTGAAATTAGCGGGGCGCGAGGAAACACCATATATTTT. The chain carries TRBV6-1 and TRBJ1-3; a weak D match, TRBD1 (5 bases). Germline lookup yields CDR1 MNHNS and CDR2 SASEGT. V lost 2 bases and J 4 bases, leaving 15 bases between the germline ends. The CDR3 is made up of 16 amino acids.

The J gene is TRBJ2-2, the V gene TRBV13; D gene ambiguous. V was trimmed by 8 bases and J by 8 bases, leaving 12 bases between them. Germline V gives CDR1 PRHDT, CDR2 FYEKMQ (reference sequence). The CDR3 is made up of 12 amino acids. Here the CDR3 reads CASCVLSGELFF. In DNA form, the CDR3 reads TGTGCCAGCTGTGTCTTATCTGGGGAGCTGTTTTTT. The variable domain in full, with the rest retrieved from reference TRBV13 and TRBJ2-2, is AAGVIQSPRHLIKEKRETATLKCYPIPRHDTVYWYQQGPGQDPQFLISFYEKMQSDKGSIPDRFSAQQFSDYHSELNMSSLELGDSALYFCASCVLSGELFFGEGSRLTVL.

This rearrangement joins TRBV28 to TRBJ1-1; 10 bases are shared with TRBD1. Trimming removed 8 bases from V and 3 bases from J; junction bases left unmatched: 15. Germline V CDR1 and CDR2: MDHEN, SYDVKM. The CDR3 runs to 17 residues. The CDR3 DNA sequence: TGTGCCAGCCCCTCCTCGGACAGGGGGTTTGGGGACACTGAAGCTTTCTTT. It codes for CASPSSDRGFGDTEAFF.

The DNA of the CDR3 is TGTGCCAGCAGTCAAAGGTCAGGGGACAGGACGTGGACCGGGGAGCTGTTTTTT. This sequence encodes CASSQRSGDRTWTGELFF. The chain carries TRBV13 and TRBJ2-2, with 8 bases identical to TRBD1. Unmatched junction bases numbered 17, after V lost 6 bases and J lost 5 bases. This CDR3 is built from 18 residues. The V gene's germline CDR1 is PRHDT and CDR2 FYEKMQ (reference sequence).

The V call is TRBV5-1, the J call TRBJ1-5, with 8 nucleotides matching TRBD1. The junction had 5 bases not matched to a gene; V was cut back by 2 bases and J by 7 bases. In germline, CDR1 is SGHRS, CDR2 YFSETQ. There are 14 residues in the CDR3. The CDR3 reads CASSFGQGGQPQHF. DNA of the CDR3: TGCGCCAGCAGCTTCGGACAGGGAGGGCAGCCCCAGCATTTT.

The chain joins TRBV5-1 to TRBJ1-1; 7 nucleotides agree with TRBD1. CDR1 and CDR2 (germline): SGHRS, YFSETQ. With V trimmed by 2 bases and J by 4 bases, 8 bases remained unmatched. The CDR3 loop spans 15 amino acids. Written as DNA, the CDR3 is TGCGCCAGCAGCTTTACAGGGGCCGCAGTCACTGAAGCTTTCTTT. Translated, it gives CASSFTGAAVTEAFF.

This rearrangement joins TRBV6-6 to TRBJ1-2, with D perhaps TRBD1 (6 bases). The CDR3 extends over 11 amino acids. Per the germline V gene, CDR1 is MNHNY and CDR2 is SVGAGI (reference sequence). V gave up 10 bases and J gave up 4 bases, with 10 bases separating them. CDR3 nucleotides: TGTGCCATACGGACAGCCTATGGCTACACCTTC. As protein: CAIRTAYGYTF.

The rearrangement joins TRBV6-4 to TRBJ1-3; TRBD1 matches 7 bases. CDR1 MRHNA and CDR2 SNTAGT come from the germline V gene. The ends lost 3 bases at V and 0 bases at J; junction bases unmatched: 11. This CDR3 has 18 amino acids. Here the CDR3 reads CASSEGPKTGFSGNTIYF. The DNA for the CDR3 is TGTGCCAGCAGTGAGGGACCTAAGACAGGGTTCTCTGGAAACACCATATATTTT.

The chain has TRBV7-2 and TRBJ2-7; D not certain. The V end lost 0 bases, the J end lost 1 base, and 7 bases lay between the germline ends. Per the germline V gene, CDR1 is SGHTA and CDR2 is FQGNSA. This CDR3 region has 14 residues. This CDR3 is CASSLARESYEQYF. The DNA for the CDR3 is TGTGCCAGCAGCTTAGCGCGAGAGTCCTACGAGCAGTACTTC. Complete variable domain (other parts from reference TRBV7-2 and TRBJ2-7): GAGVSQSPSNKVTEKGKDVELRCDPISGHTALYWYRQSLGQGLEFLIYFQGNSAPDKSGLPSDRFSAERTGGSVSTLTIQRTQQEDSAVYLCASSLARESYEQYFGPGTRLTVT.

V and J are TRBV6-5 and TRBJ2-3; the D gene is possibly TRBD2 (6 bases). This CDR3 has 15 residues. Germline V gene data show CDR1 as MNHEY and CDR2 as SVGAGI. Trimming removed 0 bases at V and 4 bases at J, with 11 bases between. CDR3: CASSYSLRDPDTQYF. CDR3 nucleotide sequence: TGTGCCAGCAGTTACTCACTGCGGGACCCAGATACGCAGTATTTT.

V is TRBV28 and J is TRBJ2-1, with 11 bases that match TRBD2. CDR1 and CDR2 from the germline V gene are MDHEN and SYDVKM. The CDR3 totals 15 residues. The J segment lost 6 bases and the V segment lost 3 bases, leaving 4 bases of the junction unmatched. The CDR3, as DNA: TGTGCCAGCAGTTTGTCCACTAGCGGGAGCAATGAGCAGTTCTTC. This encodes CASSLSTSGSNEQFF. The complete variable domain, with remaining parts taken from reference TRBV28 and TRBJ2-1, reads DVKVTQSSRYLVKRTGEKVFLECVQDMDHENMFWYRQDPGLGLRLIYFSYDVKMKEKGDIPEGYSVSREKKERFSLILESASTNQTSMYLCASSLSTSGSNEQFFGPGTRLTVL.

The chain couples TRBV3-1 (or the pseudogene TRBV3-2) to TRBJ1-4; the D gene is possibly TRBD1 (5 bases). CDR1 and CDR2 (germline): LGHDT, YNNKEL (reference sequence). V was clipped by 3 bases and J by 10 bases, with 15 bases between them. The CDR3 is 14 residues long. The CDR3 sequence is CASSHTRDSGKLFF. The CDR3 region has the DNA TGTGCCAGCAGCCACACCAGGGACTCAGGAAAACTGTTTTTT.

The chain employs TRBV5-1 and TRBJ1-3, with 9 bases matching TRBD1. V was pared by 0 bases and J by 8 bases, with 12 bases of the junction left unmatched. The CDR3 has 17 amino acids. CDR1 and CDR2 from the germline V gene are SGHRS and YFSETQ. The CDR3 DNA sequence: TGCGCCAGCAGCTTGGCCCATGTGGGACAGGGCATGGACACCATATATTTT. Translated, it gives CASSLAHVGQGMDTIYF.